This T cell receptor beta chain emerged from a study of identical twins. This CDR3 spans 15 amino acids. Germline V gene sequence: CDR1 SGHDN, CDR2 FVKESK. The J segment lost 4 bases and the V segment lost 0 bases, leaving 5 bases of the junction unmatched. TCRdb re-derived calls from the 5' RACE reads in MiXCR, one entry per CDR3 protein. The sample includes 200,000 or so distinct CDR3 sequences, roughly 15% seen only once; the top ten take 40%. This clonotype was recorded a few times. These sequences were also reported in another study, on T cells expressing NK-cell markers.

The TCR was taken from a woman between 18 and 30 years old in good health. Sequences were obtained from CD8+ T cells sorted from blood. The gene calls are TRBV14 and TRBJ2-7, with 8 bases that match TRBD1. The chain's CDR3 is CASSQDYRGRYEQYF. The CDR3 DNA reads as TGTGCCAGCAGCCAAGATTACAGGGGGAGGTACGAGCAGTACTTC.